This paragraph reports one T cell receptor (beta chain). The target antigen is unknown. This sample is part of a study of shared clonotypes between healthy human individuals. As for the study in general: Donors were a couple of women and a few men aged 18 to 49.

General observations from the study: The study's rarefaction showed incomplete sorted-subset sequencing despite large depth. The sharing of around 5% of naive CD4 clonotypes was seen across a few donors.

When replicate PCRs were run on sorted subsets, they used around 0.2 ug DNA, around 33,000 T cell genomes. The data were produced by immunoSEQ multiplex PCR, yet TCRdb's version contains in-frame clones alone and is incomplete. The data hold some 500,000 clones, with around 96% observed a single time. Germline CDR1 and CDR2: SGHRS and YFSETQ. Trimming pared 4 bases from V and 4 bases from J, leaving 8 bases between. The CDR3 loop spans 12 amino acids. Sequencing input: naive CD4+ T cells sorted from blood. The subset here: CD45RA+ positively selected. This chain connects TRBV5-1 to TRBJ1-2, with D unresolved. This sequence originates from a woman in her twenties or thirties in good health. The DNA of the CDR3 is TGCGCCAGCAGCCAGCTAGGCTATGGCTACACCTTC. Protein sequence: CASSQLGYGYTF. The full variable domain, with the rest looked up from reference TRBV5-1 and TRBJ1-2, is KAGVTQTPRYLIKTRGQQVTLSCSPISGHRSVSWYQQTPGQGLQFLFEYFSETQRNKGNFPGRFSGRQFSNSRSEMNVSTLELGDSALYLCASSQLGYGYTFGSGTRLTVV.